This T cell receptor beta chain was obtained from a study of blood T cell repertoires in COVID-19. Study as a whole: Collection of acute and convalescent COVID-19 samples took place in the United States, Italy and Spain.

Study processing details: Amplifying reference gene primers gave estimates of nucleated cell counts. Only in-frame clones appear in the TCRdb table, and some are missing; sequencing was by immunoSEQ multiplex PCR. That table supplies the V and J calls and clone size; D and trimming were determined from the DNA. The data contain more than 95,000 clones, approximately 80% of them singletons. Sequencing input: peripheral blood. The sequence derives from a woman in her 70s with acute or convalescent COVID-19.

The chain's CDR3 is CASSRGLAGGPVVTDTQYF. In DNA form, the CDR3 reads TGTGCCAGCAGCCGGGGACTAGCGGGAGGCCCCGTCGTCACAGATACGCAGTATTTT. The chain has TRBV7-9 and TRBJ2-3; TRBD2 matches at 15 bases. J gave up 2 bases and V 5 bases, and 11 bases lay outside the gene matches. Looked up from germline, CDR1 is SEHNR and CDR2 is FQNEAQ (reference sequence). This CDR3 contains 19 residues.